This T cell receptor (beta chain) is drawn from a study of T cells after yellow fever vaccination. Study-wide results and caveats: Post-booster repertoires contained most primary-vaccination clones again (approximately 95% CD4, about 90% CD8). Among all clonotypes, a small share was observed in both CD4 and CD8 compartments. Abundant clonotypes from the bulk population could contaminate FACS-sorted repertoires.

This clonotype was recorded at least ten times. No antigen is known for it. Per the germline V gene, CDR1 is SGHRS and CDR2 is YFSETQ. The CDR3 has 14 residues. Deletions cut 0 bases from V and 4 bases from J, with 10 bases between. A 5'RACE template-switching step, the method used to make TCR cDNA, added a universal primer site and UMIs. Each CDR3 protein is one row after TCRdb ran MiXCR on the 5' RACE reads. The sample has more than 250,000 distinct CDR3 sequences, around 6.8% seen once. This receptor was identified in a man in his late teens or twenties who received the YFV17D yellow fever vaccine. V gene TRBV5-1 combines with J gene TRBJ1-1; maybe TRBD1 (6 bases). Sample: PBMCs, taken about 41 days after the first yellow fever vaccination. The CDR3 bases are TGCGCCAGCAGCTTGGACAGGGCGAGCACTGAAGCTTTCTTT. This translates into CASSLDRASTEAFF.